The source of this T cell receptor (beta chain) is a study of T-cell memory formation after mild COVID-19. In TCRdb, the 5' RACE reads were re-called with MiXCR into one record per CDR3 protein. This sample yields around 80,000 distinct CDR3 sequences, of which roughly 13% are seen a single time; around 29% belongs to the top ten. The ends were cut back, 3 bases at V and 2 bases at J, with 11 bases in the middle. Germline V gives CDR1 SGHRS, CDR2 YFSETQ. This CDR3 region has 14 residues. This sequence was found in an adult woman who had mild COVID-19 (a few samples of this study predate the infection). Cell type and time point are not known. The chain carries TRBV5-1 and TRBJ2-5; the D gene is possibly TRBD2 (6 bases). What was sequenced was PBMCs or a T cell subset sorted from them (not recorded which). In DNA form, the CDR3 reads TGCGCCAGCAGCTACCGGGGGAGGCAAGAGACCCAGTACTTC. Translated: CASSYRGRQETQYF.